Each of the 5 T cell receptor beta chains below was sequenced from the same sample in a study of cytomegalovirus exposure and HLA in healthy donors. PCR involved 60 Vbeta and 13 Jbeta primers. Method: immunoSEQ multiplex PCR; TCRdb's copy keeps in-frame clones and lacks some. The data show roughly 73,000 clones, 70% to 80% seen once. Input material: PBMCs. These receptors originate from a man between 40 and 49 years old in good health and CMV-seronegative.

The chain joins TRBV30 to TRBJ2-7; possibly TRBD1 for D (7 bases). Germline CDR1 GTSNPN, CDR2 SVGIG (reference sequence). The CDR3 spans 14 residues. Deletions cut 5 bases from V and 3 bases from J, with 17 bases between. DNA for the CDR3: TGTGCCTGGGGGCCCCCAGGGGGAGGCTACGAGCAGTACTTC. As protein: CAWGPPGGGYEQYF. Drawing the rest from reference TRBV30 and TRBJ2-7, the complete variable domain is SQTIHQWPATLVQPVGSPLSLECTVEGTSNPNLYWYRQAAGRGLQLLFYSVGIGQISSEVPQNLSASRPQDRQFILSSKKLLLSDSGFYLCAWGPPGGGYEQYFGPGTRLTVT.

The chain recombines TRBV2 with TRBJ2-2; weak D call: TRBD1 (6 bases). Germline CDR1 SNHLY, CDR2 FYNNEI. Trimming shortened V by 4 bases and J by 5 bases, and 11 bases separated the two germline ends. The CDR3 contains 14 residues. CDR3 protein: CASSVRGWTGELFF. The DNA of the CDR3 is TGTGCCAGCAGTGTCAGGGGTTGGACCGGGGAGCTGTTTTTT.

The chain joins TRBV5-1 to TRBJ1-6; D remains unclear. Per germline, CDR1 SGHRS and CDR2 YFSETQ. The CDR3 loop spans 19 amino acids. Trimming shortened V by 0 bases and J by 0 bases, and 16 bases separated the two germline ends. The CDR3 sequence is CASSLVGRILSSYNSPLHF. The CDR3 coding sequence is TGCGCCAGCAGCTTGGTGGGCCGCATCCTCAGCTCCTATAATTCACCCCTCCACTTT.

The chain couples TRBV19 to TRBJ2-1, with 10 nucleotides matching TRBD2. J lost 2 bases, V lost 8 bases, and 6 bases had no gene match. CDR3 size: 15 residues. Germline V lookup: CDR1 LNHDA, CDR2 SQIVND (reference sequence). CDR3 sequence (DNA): TGTGCCAGTTCTACCGGGACTAGCGCCTACAATGAGCAGTTCTTC. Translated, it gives CASSTGTSAYNEQFF.

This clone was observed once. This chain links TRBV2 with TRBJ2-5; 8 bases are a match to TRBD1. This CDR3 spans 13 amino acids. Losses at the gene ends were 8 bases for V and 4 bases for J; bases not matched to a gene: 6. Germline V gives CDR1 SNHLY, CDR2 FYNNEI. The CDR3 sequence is CASLRGQAETQYF. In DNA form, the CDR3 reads TGTGCCAGCCTCAGGGGGCAGGCAGAGACCCAGTACTTC.